Listed below are T cell receptor beta chains from one sample, sequenced in a study of response to subunit inactivated influenza vaccine. Each CDR3 protein gets one entry after TCRdb re-called the RT-PCR reads with MiXCR. This sample has about 570,000 distinct CDR3 sequences, with 10% to 12% found just once. These data were likewise used in another study, on T cells expressing NK-cell markers.

Material: PBMCs from blood, obtained on the day of vaccination. The receptors originated from a man aged 50 to 59 who received an inactivated influenza vaccine. CDR3s include the opening cysteine and the closing phenylalanine or tryptophan. The D gene is left open where the match is weak. Some rows mark clone size as missing; the rest say once, few, many or name a class of expanded clone.

>TRBV7-9|TRBD2|.|TRBJ2-1
CASSPKGLAGNEQFF
>TRBV11-3|.|many|TRBJ2-3
CASSLDPGDTQYF
>TRBV6-1|.|.|TRBJ2-7
CASSQQDVTYEQYF
>TRBV20-1|.|few|TRBJ2-7
CSARRENSYEQYF
>TRBV7-2|TRBD2|few|TRBJ2-3
CASSRSGASSTDTQYF
>TRBV30|TRBD2|few|TRBJ2-1
CAWSPRRLAGGGNEQFF
>TRBV18|TRBD2|few|TRBJ2-1
CASSPRGGASSYNEQFF
>TRBV3-1|TRBD2|.|TRBJ2-1
CASSPTGLAGDYEQFF
>TRBV25-1|.|.|TRBJ1-2
CATSDGLGYTF
>TRBV27|.|few|TRBJ2-2
CASSPGQGRNTGELFF
>TRBV20-1|.|few|TRBJ1-5
CSAGGIGNQPQHF
>TRBV9|.|.|TRBJ1-4
CASSVGPTNEKLFF
>TRBV5-8|.|.|TRBJ2-3
CASSLGQASSTDTQYF
>TRBV4-1|TRBD1|few|TRBJ2-2
CASSQDLRTGAAGELFF
>TRBV4-2|TRBD2|few|TRBJ2-1
CASSQGASGSSYNEQFF
>TRBV11-2|TRBD2|.|TRBJ2-5
CASSLGGQGGGFETQYF